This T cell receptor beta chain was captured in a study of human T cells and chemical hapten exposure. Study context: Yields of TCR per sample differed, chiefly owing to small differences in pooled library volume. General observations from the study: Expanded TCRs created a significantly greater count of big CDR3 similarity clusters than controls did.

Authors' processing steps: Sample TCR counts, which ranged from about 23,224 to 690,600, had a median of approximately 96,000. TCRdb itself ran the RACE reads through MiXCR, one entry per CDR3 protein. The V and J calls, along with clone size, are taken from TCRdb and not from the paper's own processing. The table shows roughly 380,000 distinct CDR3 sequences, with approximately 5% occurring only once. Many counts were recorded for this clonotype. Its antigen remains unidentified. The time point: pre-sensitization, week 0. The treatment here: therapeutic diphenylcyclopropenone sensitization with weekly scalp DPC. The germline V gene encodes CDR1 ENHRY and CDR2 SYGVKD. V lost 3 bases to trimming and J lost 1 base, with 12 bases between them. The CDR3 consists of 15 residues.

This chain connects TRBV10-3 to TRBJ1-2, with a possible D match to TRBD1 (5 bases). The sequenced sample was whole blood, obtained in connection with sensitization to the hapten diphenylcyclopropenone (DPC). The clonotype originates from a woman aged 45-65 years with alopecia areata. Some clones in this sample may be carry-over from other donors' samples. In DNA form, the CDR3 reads TGTGCCATCAGTGACGGCCAGGGATTTAACTATGGCTACACCTTC. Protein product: CAISDGQGFNYGYTF.